These 15 T cell receptor beta chains share one sample of origin, sequenced in a study of blood T cell repertoires in COVID-19. Assay: immunoSEQ multiplex PCR; the TCRdb copy retains only in-frame clones and omits some. The sample has 200,000 to 250,000 clones, 82% seen once. The sample comprised peripheral blood. These receptor sequences come from a woman of 80 years or more with COVID-19, enrolled during active disease.

This chain connects TRBV3-1 (or the pseudogene TRBV3-2) to TRBJ1-4; TRBD1 matches at 7 bases. Looked up from germline, CDR1 is LGHDT and CDR2 is YNNKEL (reference sequence). Germline trimming cut 1 base from V and 6 bases from J; bases unmatched to any gene: 2. The CDR3 extends over 14 amino acids. CDR3 protein: CASSQGGGYEKLFF. The DNA for the CDR3 is TGTGCCAGCAGCCAAGGAGGGGGCTATGAAAAACTGTTTTTT.

The genes are TRBV7-2 and TRBJ2-5; D remains unclear. This CDR3 is 12 amino acids long. Germline loops: CDR1 SGHTA, CDR2 FQGNSA. Trimming took off 5 bases at V and 4 bases at J, with 8 bases between the two ends. The CDR3 here is CASSTYGETQYF. Here the CDR3 DNA reads TGTGCCAGCAGCACCTACGGAGAGACCCAGTACTTC.

V and J are TRBV21-1 and TRBJ2-1; the DNA was not compared with TRBD2, the D call given in the table. TRBV21-1 is recorded as a pseudogene. The CDR3 runs 16 residues. In DNA form, the CDR3 reads TGTGCCAGCAGCAAAGGGGCTAGCGGGAGAAGGAATGAGCAGTTCTTC. It codes for CASSKGASGRRNEQFF.

The V gene is TRBV19, the J gene TRBJ1-4; D is ambiguous. Germline V gene sequence: CDR1 LNHDA, CDR2 SQIVND (reference sequence). The CDR3 consists of 15 residues. Trimming cost V 4 bases and J 3 bases, with 12 bases left between them. CDR3 amino acids: CASSTGIAANEKLFF. In DNA, the CDR3 is TGTGCCAGTAGTACCGGGATCGCGGCTAATGAAAAACTGTTTTTT.

This clone turned up a few times. CDR3 protein: CASSPGVESTEAFF. DNA of the CDR3: TGTGCCAGCAGCCCAGGGGTGGAGAGCACTGAAGCTTTCTTT. The chain recombines TRBV3-1 (or the pseudogene TRBV3-2) with TRBJ1-1, with a tentative D call TRBD1 (6 bases). The CDR3 spans 14 residues. Per the germline V gene, CDR1 is LGHDT and CDR2 is YNNKEL (reference sequence). V dropped 4 bases and J dropped 4 bases, with 13 bases sitting between them.

This clone has just a few counts. The chain links TRBV28 to TRBJ2-7, with 10 positions matching TRBD1. Looked up from germline, CDR1 is MDHEN and CDR2 is SYDVKM. This CDR3 spans 15 amino acids. The junction had 9 bases not matched to a gene; V was cut back by 7 bases and J by 3 bases. CDR3: CASTTPGQGFYEQYF. The CDR3 nucleotides read TGTGCCAGCACTACTCCGGGACAGGGGTTCTACGAGCAGTACTTC.

This sequence joins TRBV7-2 and TRBJ1-2, with D unresolved. The V and J ends lost 1 base and 0 bases respectively, with 6 bases between them. This CDR3 region has 14 residues. Germline V CDR1 and CDR2: SGHTA, FQGNSA. The CDR3, as DNA: TGTGCCAGCAGCTTAGTCGGGACTAACTATGGCTACACCTTC. This translates into CASSLVGTNYGYTF.

The chain uses TRBV7-3 and TRBJ1-4; TRBD1 is a possible D gene (5 bases). This CDR3 spans 13 amino acids. V lost 1 base to trimming and J lost 12 bases, with 12 bases between them. Germline V CDR1 and CDR2: SGHTA, FQGTGA. The CDR3 region has the DNA TGTGCCAGCAGCTTAAATCAGGCAGGGCAACTGTTTTTT. This sequence encodes CASSLNQAGQLFF.

This clone was picked up one time. This chain links TRBV6-5 with TRBJ2-7; 7 positions match TRBD1. Germline V gene lookup returns CDR1 MNHEY and CDR2 SVGAGI. V shed 7 bases and J 1 base; nucleotides not matched to a gene: 10. CDR3 length equals 15 residues. CDR3 nucleotide sequence: TGTGCCAGCAAGACAGGGCAGGCTCCTTCCTACGAGCAGTACTTC. Its protein product is CASKTGQAPSYEQYF.

The chain employs TRBV6-2 or TRBV6-3 and TRBJ1-6; D possibly corresponds to TRBD1 (5 bases). V was cut by 5 bases and J by 7 bases, with 15 bases left in between. CDR1 is MNHEY and CDR2 is SVGEGT in the germline V gene. The CDR3 has 15 residues. The CDR3 nucleotides are TGTGCCAGCAGTCCCGACAGCAACAGAAATTCACCCCTCCACTTT. It encodes CASSPDSNRNSPLHF.

This rearrangement joins TRBV6-5 to TRBJ2-1; D is ambiguous. Trimming removed 3 bases at V and 5 bases at J, with 2 bases between. CDR1 and CDR2 (germline): MNHEY, SVGAGI. This CDR3 has 11 amino acids. In DNA, the CDR3 is TGTGCCAGCAGTTATAACAATGAGCAGTTCTTC. Translation: CASSYNNEQFF.

The genes are TRBV6-5 and TRBJ2-7, with 8 bases lining up with TRBD1. The J segment lost 6 bases and the V segment lost 5 bases, leaving 6 bases of the junction unmatched. The CDR3 is 13 residues long. The V gene's germline CDR1 is MNHEY and CDR2 SVGAGI. The CDR3 sequence is CASSRRQGTEQYF. The CDR3 DNA reads TGTGCCAGCAGTAGGAGACAGGGGACCGAGCAGTACTTC.

This sequence joins TRBV18 and TRBJ1-1; D unresolved. V shed 5 bases and J shed 3 bases, with 10 bases lying between them. This CDR3 is 13 amino acids long. CDR1 KGHSH and CDR2 LQKENI come from the germline V gene. In DNA, the CDR3 is TGTGCCAGCTCATCGACACCTGACACTGAAGCTTTCTTT. It yields the protein CASSSTPDTEAFF. Full variable domain (outside the CDR3, taken from reference TRBV18 and TRBJ1-1): NAGVMQNPRHLVRRRGQEARLRCSPMKGHSHVYWYRQLPEEGLKFMVYLQKENIIDESGMPKERFSAEFPKEGPSILRIQQVVRGDSAAYFCASSSTPDTEAFFGQGTRLTVV.

The rearrangement uses TRBV30 and TRBJ2-5; D gene uncertain. CDR1 is GTSNPN, CDR2 SVGIG, per germline (reference sequence). Trimming shortened V by 3 bases and J by 5 bases, and 7 bases separated the two germline ends. The length of the CDR3 is 11 residues. The chain's CDR3 is CAWRAWETQYF. As DNA, the CDR3 is TGTGCCTGGAGAGCATGGGAGACCCAGTACTTC.

The chain links TRBV5-1 to TRBJ1-1, with D uncertain. V was shortened by 0 bases and J by 11 bases, with 17 bases between the two germline ends. The V gene's germline CDR1 is SGHRS and CDR2 YFSETQ. This CDR3 is 14 amino acids long. The CDR3 coding sequence is TGCGCCAGCAGCTTGGGTGAGGGTGGATTTTCGGCTTTCTTT. This codes for CASSLGEGGFSAFF.